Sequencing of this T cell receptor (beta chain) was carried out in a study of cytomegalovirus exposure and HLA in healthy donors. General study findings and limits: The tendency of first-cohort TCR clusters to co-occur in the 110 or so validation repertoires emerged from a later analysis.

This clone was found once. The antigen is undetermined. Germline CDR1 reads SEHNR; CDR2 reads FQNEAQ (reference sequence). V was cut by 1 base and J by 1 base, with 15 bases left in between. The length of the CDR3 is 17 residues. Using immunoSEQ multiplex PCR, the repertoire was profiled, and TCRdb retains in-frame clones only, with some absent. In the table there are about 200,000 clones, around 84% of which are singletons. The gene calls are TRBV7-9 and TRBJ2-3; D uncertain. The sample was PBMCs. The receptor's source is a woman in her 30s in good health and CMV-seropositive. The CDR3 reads CASSLGPPRQGTDTQYF. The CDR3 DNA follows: TGTGCCAGCAGCTTAGGCCCCCCCAGACAAGGCACAGATACGCAGTATTTT.